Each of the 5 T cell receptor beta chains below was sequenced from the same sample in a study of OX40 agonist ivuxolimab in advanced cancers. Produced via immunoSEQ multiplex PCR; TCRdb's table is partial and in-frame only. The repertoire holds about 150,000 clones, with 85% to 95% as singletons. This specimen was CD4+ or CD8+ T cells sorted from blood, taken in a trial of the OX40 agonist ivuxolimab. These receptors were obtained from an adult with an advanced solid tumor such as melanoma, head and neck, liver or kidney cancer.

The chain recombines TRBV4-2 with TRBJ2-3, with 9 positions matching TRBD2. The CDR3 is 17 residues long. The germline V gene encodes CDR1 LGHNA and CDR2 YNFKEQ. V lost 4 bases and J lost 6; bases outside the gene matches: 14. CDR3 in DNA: TGTGCCAGCAGCCCTCTCTCGGGCGGGGGGGCCAGGGATACGCAGTATTTT. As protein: CASSPLSGGGARDTQYF.

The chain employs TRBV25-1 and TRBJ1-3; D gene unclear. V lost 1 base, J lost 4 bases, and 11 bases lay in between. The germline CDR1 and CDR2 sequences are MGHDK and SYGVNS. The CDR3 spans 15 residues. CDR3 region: CASSEWSILGNTIYF. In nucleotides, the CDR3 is TGTGCCAGCAGTGAATGGAGCATTTTGGGAAACACCATATATTTT.

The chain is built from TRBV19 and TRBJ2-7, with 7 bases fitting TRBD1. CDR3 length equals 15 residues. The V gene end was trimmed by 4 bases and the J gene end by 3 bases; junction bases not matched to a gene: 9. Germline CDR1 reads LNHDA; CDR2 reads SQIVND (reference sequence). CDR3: CASSNLPGQNYEQYF. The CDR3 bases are TGTGCCAGTAGTAACCTACCGGGACAGAACTACGAGCAGTACTTC.

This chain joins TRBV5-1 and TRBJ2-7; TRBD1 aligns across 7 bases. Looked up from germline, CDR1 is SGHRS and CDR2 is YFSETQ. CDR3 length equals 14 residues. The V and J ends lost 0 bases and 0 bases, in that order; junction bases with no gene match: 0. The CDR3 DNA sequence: TGCGCCAGCAGCTTGGAGGGGGCCTCCTACGAGCAGTACTTC. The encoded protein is CASSLEGASYEQYF. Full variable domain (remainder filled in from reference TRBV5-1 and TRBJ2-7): KAGVTQTPRYLIKTRGQQVTLSCSPISGHRSVSWYQQTPGQGLQFLFEYFSETQRNKGNFPGRFSGRQFSNSRSEMNVSTLELGDSALYLCASSLEGASYEQYFGPGTRLTVT.

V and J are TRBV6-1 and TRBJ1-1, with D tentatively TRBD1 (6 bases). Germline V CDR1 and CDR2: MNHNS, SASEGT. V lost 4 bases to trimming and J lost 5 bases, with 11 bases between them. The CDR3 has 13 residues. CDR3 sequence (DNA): TGTGCCAGCAGTGGCAGGGGAGAAACTGAAGCTTTCTTT. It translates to CASSGRGETEAFF.